The T cell receptor (beta chain) described here comes from a study of cytomegalovirus exposure and HLA in healthy donors. With 60 Vbeta and 13 Jbeta primers, the PCR was carried out. Method: immunoSEQ multiplex PCR; TCRdb's copy keeps in-frame clones and lacks some. This repertoire shows 150,000 to 200,000 clones, more than 75% found once; its top ten account for approximately 1.5%. Source material: PBMCs. The sequence derives from a man aged 40-50 years in good health and CMV-seronegative.

Here the CDR3 reads CASRRDSNQPQHF. The CDR3, as DNA: TGTGCCAGCAGGCGGGACAGCAATCAGCCCCAGCATTTT. The V call is TRBV28, the J call TRBJ1-5, with D possibly being TRBD1 (5 bases). V was trimmed by 6 bases and J by 1 base, leaving 7 bases between them. Per the germline V gene, CDR1 is MDHEN and CDR2 is SYDVKM. The CDR3 totals 13 residues. The full variable domain, with the rest looked up from reference TRBV28 and TRBJ1-5, is DVKVTQSSRYLVKRTGEKVFLECVQDMDHENMFWYRQDPGLGLRLIYFSYDVKMKEKGDIPEGYSVSREKKERFSLILESASTNQTSMYLCASRRDSNQPQHFGDGTRLSIL.